The sequence of this TCR beta chain was determined in a study of tumor and adjacent non-tumor tissue in lung cancer. For the study at large: Around 4.4 million productive TCRbeta reads were obtained per sample on average.

Of note for this clonotype: The junction does not match germline at one end; this may be a read error.

A modified ARM-PCR protocol with three rounds of nested PCR amplified TCRbeta. One entry per CDR3 protein, called by TCRdb with MiXCR from the multiplex PCR reads. Of about 110,000 distinct CDR3 sequences in the sample, 60% to 80% were seen once. The template was RNA from unsorted bulk tissue. More than 3 cm separated this lung sample from the edge of the tumor. The CDR3 loop spans 16 amino acids. The rearrangement links TRBV12-3 or TRBV12-4 to TRBJ2-1; D might be TRBD2 (6 bases). Sequenced input: distant non-tumor lung tissue. This receptor was taken from a man in his sixties with non-small cell lung cancer. The CDR3 DNA reads as TGTGCCGGCAGTACCCGAGGGAGGCCTTCCCTCAATGAGCAGTTCTTC. Its translation is CAGSTRGRPSLNEQFF.